These T cell receptor beta chains were read from a single sample in a study of monozygotic twins with inflammatory bowel disease. Reanalyzing the 5' RACE reads, TCRdb keeps one entry per CDR3 protein, without DNA. The table lists approximately 100,000 distinct CDR3 sequences. The sample was blood. The receptor source for this set is a human donor with ulcerative colitis or Crohn's disease, or a healthy co-twin of an affected twin (not recorded which). The CDR3 runs from the conserved cysteine through the conserved F or W.

>TRBV2|TRBJ1-2
CASSAPGDLYGYTF
>TRBV5-1|TRBJ2-7
CASSSREYEQYF
>TRBV12-3/TRBV12-4|TRBJ1-2
CASSVVRGSGYTF
>TRBV25-1|TRBJ2-1
CASSSSGTGDNEQFF
>TRBV29-1|TRBJ2-1
CSVEETGGDEQFF
>TRBV11-2|TRBJ2-7
CASSLEWRVYEQYF
>TRBV6-2/TRBV6-3|TRBJ2-1
CASSYSPGWVYEQFF
>TRBV30|TRBJ1-6
CAWRRQDNSPLHF
>TRBV20-1|TRBJ2-3
CSARGFSGGADSPDTQYF
>TRBV12-3/TRBV12-4|TRBJ2-1
CASSSPRAEDNEQFF
>TRBV5-1|TRBJ1-1
CASSLITNTEAFF
>TRBV27|TRBJ2-1
CASSLLTGISEQFF
>TRBV15|TRBJ2-7
CATSRDAGYEQYF